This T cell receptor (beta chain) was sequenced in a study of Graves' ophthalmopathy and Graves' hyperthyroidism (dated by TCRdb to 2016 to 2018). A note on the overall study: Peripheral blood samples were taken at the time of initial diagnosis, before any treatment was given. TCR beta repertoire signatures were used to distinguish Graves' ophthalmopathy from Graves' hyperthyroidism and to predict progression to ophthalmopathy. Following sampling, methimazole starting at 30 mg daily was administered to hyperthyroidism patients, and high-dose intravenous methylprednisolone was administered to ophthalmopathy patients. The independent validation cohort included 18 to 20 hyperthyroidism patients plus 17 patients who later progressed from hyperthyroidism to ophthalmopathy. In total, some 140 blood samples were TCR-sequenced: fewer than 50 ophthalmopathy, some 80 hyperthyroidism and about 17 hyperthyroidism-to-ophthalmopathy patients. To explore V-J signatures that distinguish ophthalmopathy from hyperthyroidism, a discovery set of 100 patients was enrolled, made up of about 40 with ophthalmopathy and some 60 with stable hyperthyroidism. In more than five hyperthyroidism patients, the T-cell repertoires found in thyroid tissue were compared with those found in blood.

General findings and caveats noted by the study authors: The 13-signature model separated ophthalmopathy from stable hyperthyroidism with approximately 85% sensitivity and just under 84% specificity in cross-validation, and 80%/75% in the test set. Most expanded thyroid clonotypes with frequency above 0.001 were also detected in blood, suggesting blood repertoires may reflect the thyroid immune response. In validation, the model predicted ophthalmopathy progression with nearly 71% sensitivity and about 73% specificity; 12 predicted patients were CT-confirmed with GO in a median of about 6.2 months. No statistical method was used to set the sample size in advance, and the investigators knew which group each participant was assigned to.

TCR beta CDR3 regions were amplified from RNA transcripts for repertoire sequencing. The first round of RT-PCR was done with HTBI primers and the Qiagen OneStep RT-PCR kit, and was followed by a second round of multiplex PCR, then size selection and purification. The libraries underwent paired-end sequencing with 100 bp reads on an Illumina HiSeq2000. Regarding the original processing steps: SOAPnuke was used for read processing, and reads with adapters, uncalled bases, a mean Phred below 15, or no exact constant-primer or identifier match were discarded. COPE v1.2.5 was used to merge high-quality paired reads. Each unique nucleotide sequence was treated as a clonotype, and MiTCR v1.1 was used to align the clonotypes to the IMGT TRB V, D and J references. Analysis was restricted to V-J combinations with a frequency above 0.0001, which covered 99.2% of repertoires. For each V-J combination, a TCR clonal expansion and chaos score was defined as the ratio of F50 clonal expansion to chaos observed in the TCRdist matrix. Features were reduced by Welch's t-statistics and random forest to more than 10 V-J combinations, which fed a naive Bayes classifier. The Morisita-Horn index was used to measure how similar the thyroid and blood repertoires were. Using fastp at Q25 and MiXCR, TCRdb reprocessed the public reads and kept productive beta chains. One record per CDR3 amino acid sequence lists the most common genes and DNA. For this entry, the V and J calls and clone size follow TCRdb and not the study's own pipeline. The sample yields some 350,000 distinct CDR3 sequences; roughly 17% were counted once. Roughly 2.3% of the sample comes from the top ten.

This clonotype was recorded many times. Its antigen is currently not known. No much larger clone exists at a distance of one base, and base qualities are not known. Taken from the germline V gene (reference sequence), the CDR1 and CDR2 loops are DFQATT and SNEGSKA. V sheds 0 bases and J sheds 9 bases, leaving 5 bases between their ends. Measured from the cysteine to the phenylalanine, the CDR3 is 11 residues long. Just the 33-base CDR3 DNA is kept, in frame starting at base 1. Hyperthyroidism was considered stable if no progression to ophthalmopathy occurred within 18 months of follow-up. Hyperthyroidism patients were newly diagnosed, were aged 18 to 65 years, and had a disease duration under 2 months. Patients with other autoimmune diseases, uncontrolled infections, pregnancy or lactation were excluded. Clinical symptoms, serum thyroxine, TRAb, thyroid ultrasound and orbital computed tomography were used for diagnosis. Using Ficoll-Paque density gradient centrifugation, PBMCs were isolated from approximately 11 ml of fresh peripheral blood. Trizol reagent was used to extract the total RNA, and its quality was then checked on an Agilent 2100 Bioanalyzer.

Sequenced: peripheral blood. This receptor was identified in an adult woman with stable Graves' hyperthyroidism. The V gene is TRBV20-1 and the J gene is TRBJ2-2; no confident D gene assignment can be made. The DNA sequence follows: TGCAGTGCTAGAGACGAGAGGGAGCTGTTTTTT. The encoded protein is CSARDERELFF.